The TCR beta chain under discussion was sequenced for a study of identical twins. Broader study findings: Diverse VJ usage suggested most zero-insertion clonotypes were not invariant T cells.

Trimming took off 6 bases at V and 7 bases at J, with 10 bases between the two ends. The CDR3 extends over 10 amino acids. Germline-derived CDR1 and CDR2 are DFQATT and SNEGSKA (reference sequence). MiXCR was run by TCRdb on the 5' RACE reads, yielding one entry per CDR3 protein. The data contain 500,000 to 650,000 distinct CDR3 sequences, under 8.5% of them singletons. This clonotype is a singleton in its sample. What it binds is not known. This same sample was also part of a study on yellow fever vaccine responses in identical twins.

This rearrangement joins TRBV20-1 to TRBJ2-7, with unresolved D. The sample taken for sequencing was PBMCs. This TCR came from a woman aged 18-35 years in good health. The CDR3 here is CSAQSNEQYF. CDR3 coding DNA: TGCAGTGCACAATCCAATGAGCAGTACTTC.